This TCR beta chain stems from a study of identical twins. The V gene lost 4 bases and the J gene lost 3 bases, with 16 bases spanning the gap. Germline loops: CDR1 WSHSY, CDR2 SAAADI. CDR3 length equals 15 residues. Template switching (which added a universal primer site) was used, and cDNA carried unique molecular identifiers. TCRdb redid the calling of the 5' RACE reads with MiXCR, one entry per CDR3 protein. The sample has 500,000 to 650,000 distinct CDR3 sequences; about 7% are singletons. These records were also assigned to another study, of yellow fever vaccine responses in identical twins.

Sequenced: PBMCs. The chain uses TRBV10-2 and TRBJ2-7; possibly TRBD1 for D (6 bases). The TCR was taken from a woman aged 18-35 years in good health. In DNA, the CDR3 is TGCGCCAGCAGTGTCCCGGGCAGGGGCTACTACGAGCAGTACTTC. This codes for CASSVPGRGYYEQYF.